One sample yielded the 12 T cell receptor beta chains listed below, sequenced in a study of beta chain features in type 1 diabetes. General study findings and limits: Type 1 diabetes patients showed a moderate but significant shortening of TCRB CDR3s in all four CD4+ subsets.

Their antigens remain unidentified. Of the isolated RNA, all was reverse transcribed, and so the sequenced material was expressed TCRB transcripts. TCRdb's copy holds only in-frame clones and misses some; the assay was immunoSEQ multiplex PCR. In the table there are about 370,000 clones, over 9% of which are singletons. Sequenced sample: central memory CD4+ T cells from blood. The receptors were sampled from a man younger than 45 with type 1 diabetes.

This clone has only a few counts. The genes are TRBV6-5 and TRBJ2-1; D possibly uses TRBD1 or TRBD2 (5 bases each). Per germline, CDR1 MNHEY and CDR2 SVGAGI. The V and J ends lost 4 bases and 5 bases respectively, with 15 bases between them. The CDR3 sequence is 15 residues long. CDR3 in amino acids: CASSWAGTYNNEQFF. CDR3 DNA sequence: TGTGCCAGCAGTTGGGCCGGGACGTACAACAATGAGCAGTTCTTC.

This clone showed up many times. V usage is TRBV7-9 and J usage is TRBJ2-1; TRBD1 matches at 8 bases. The CDR3 spans 15 residues. Germline V lookup: CDR1 SEHNR, CDR2 FQNEAQ (reference sequence). The J segment lost 0 bases and the V segment lost 6 bases, leaving 4 bases of the junction unmatched. CDR3: CASRGDRGSYNEQFF. CDR3 in DNA: TGTGCCAGCAGGGGAGACAGGGGCTCCTACAATGAGCAGTTCTTC.

The chain links TRBV7-2 to TRBJ2-7; 11 positions agree with TRBD2. The germline V gene has CDR1 SGHTA and CDR2 FQGNSA. The CDR3 is 17 amino acids. J lost 0 bases, V lost 0 bases, and 4 bases had no gene match. CDR3: CASSLAPSGRSSYEQYF. Here the CDR3 DNA reads TGTGCCAGCAGCTTAGCCCCTAGCGGGAGGAGCTCCTACGAGCAGTACTTC.

The chain recombines TRBV11-2 with TRBJ2-5; 10 nucleotides align to TRBD2. Losses at the gene ends were 5 bases for V and 4 bases for J; bases not matched to a gene: 13. CDR1 is SGHAT, CDR2 FQNNGV, per germline. CDR3 length: 17 residues. The chain's CDR3 is CASSPGTSAFGRETQYF. The CDR3 region has the DNA TGTGCCAGCAGCCCAGGGACTAGCGCGTTCGGGCGAGAGACCCAGTACTTC.

The V call is TRBV7-2, the J call TRBJ2-7; D might be TRBD1 (6 bases). CDR3 length: 15 residues. V was cut by 5 bases and J by 2 bases, with 16 bases left in between. Germline CDR1 is SGHTA and CDR2 is FQGNSA. This CDR3 is CASSPQTGATYEQYF. Here the CDR3 DNA reads TGTGCCAGCAGCCCCCAGACAGGCGCAACCTACGAGCAGTACTTC. The complete variable domain, with remaining parts taken from reference TRBV7-2 and TRBJ2-7, reads GAGVSQSPSNKVTEKGKDVELRCDPISGHTALYWYRQSLGQGLEFLIYFQGNSAPDKSGLPSDRFSAERTGGSVSTLTIQRTQQEDSAVYLCASSPQTGATYEQYFGPGTRLTVT.

Points on this clone: In the same sample, other DNA sequences code for this CDR3. The chain links TRBV6-6 to TRBJ2-1, with D perhaps matching TRBD1 (6 bases). The CDR3 contains 14 residues. Trimming left V 3 bases short and J 1 base short, with 7 bases between. Germline V gene sequence: CDR1 MNHNY, CDR2 SVGAGI (reference sequence). The CDR3 reads CASSYDRSYNEQFF. CDR3 bases: TGTGCCAGCAGTTATGACAGGTCCTACAATGAGCAGTTCTTC.

The gene calls are TRBV7-8 and TRBJ2-7; possible D gene TRBD2, 5 bases. V was cut by 3 bases and J by 6 bases, with 6 bases left in between. This CDR3 comprises 11 residues. CDR1 SGHVS and CDR2 FQNEAQ come from the germline V gene. As DNA, the CDR3 is TGTGCCAGCAGCTTCGCGGGCGAGCAGTACTTC. Translation: CASSFAGEQYF.

About this clone itself: An end of the junction does not agree with germline; a read error may underlie this. In the same sample, other DNA sequences code for this CDR3. V is TRBV7-9 and J is TRBJ2-1; 8 bases map to TRBD1. CDR1 and CDR2 (germline): SEHNR, FQNEAQ (reference sequence). This CDR3 is built from 15 residues. CDR3: CASSAGGFSSNEQFF. CDR3 DNA sequence: TGTGCCAGCAGCGCAGGGGGCTTTTCGTCCAATGAGCAATTCTTC.

This clone was seen a handful of times. The chain links TRBV29-1 to TRBJ2-5; D not resolved. The germline CDR1 and CDR2 sequences are SQVTM and ANQGSEA. The CDR3 extends over 13 amino acids. The V end lost 2 bases, the J end lost 5 bases, and 12 bases lay between the germline ends. CDR3 bases: TGCAGCGTTGAAAGGGCGAACTCGGAGACCCAGTACTTC. It codes for CSVERANSETQYF. The full variable domain, its missing parts supplied by reference TRBV29-1 and TRBJ2-5, is SAVISQKPSRDICQRGTSLTIQCQVDSQVTMMFWYRQQPGQSLTLIATANQGSEATYESGFVIDKFPISRPNLTFSTLTVSNMSPEDSSIYLCSVERANSETQYFGPGTRLLVL.

With respect to this clone: A single base separates this from a much larger clone, so it may be a read error. This rearrangement joins TRBV6-5 to TRBJ1-1, with 7 bases lining up with TRBD1. With V trimmed by 6 bases and J by 4 bases, 2 bases remained unmatched. The CDR3 length is 12 residues. In germline, CDR1 is MNHEY, CDR2 SVGAGI. The CDR3 nucleotides read TGTGCCAGCAGCACAGGGGCCACTGAAGCTTTCTTT. The encoded protein is CASSTGATEAFF.

This clone was counted a few times. V and J are TRBV4-3 and TRBJ1-3; D not certain. Germline V lookup: CDR1 LGHNA, CDR2 YSLEER. The CDR3 is made up of 15 amino acids. Trimming pared 1 base from V and 1 base from J, leaving 8 bases between. This CDR3 reads CASSQGGGSGNTIYF. CDR3 sequence (DNA): TGCGCCAGCAGCCAAGGAGGAGGTTCTGGAAACACCATATATTTT.

In its sample, this clone was seen a few times. The genes are TRBV4-3 and TRBJ2-3; 7 bases match TRBD2. Germline loops: CDR1 LGHNA, CDR2 YSLEER. V lost 0 bases and J lost 5; bases outside the gene matches: 5. The CDR3 spans 15 residues. The CDR3 sequence: CASSQDPAGQDTQYF. The CDR3 nucleotides read TGCGCCAGCAGCCAAGATCCAGCGGGGCAAGATACGCAGTATTTT.